This TCR beta chain was identified during a study of human T cells and chemical hapten exposure. Individual cDNA molecules (in the library) carried attached unique molecular identifiers. TCRdb re-called the RACE reads through MiXCR, storing one row per CDR3 protein. The table lists over 70,000 distinct CDR3 sequences, 11% of them singletons. Stated time point: patch test 2, 6 weeks after DPC sensitization. Treatment: therapeutic diphenylcyclopropenone sensitization with weekly scalp DPC. The V gene lost 1 base and the J gene lost 9 bases, with 13 bases spanning the gap. CDR1 and CDR2 (germline): DFQATT, SNEGSKA (reference sequence). This CDR3 contains 13 residues. Worth noting for this clonotype: The antigen remains unidentified.

Findings and limits, study-wide: It should be noted that donors had alopecia, so their immune response may differ from healthy people's.

The sample was whole blood, taken in connection with sensitization to the hapten diphenylcyclopropenone (DPC). The gene calls are TRBV20-1 and TRBJ2-1, with D unclear. The origin of this receptor is a man younger than 35 with alopecia areata. Some clones in this sample may be carry-over from other donors' samples. The CDR3 coding sequence is TGCAGTGCTAGAGTACTAAAAGGCGGTGAGCAGTTCTTC. As protein: CSARVLKGGEQFF.